The rows below give T cell receptor beta chains drawn from one sample of a study of T-cell memory formation after mild COVID-19. TCRdb reanalysed the 5' RACE reads using MiXCR and keeps one entry per CDR3 protein. The sample contains 95,000 to 110,000 distinct CDR3 sequences, 13% to 15% of which appear only once. The sequenced sample consisted of PBMCs or a T cell subset sorted from them (not recorded which). Every receptor here comes from a man between 18 and 29 years old who had mild COVID-19 (a few samples of this study predate the infection). Cell type and time point are not known. The CDR3 runs from the conserved cysteine through the conserved F or W. A D gene is named only where the DNA matches it firmly. Part of the rows lack a size; the others show once, few, many or a class for expanded clones.

j_gene | len | d_gene | v_gene | abundance | CDR3aa | CDR3nt
TRBJ2-7 | 14 | - | TRBV7-9 | few | CASSYSGVGGEQYF | TGTGCCAGCAGCTACTCAGGGGTTGGGGGCGAGCAGTACTTC
TRBJ2-1 | 11 | - | TRBV28 | - | CASSLWGDEFF | TGTGCCAGCAGTTTGTGGGGGGATGAGTTCTTC
TRBJ2-1 | 19 | TRBD2 | TRBV5-8 | few | CASSTGTSGPRASYNEQFF | TGTGCCAGCAGCACCGGGACTAGCGGGCCTCGGGCTTCATACAATGAGCAGTTCTTC
TRBJ2-5 | 17 | - | TRBV20-1 | - | CSAPAPGSVGGQETQYF | TGCAGTGCTCCCGCCCCGGGATCCGTGGGGGGCCAAGAGACCCAGTACTTC
TRBJ2-7 | 13 | - | TRBV4-1 | few | CASSQANGGEQYF | TGCGCCAGCAGCCAAGCCAACGGCGGGGAGCAGTACTTC
TRBJ2-3 | 15 | - | TRBV4-1 | - | CASSQSSGATDTQYF | TGCGCCAGCAGCCAATCTTCCGGAGCCACAGATACGCAGTATTTT
TRBJ2-3 | 14 | TRBD1 | TRBV20-1 | - | CSAQGQVFTDTQYF | TGCAGTGCCCAGGGACAGGTTTTCACAGATACGCAGTATTTT
TRBJ2-2 | 15 | - | TRBV5-1 | few | CASSFGDGVAGELFF | TGCGCCAGCAGCTTCGGGGATGGGGTCGCCGGGGAGCTGTTTTTT
TRBJ2-1 | 16 | - | TRBV7-8 | few | CASSRGADRFYNEQFF | TGTGCCAGCAGCCGGGGGGCCGACAGGTTCTACAATGAGCAGTTCTTC
TRBJ2-2 | 11 | - | TRBV7-8 | - | CASLDTGELFF | TGTGCCTCTTTGGACACCGGGGAGCTGTTTTTT
TRBJ1-1 | 17 | TRBD1 | TRBV18 | few | CASSREQGAMDNIEAFF | TGTGCCAGCTCACGCGAACAGGGGGCAATGGATAACATTGAAGCTTTCTTT
TRBJ2-7 | 16 | TRBD2 | TRBV6-2/TRBV6-3 | - | CASSYSPSGESYEQYF | TGTGCCAGCAGTTACTCTCCTAGCGGGGAATCCTACGAGCAGTACTTC
TRBJ2-5 | 15 | - | TRBV19 | - | CASSIGRRPWGAQYF | TGTGCCAGTAGTATAGGAAGACGGCCCTGGGGGGCCCAGTACTTC
TRBJ2-1 | 16 | - | TRBV4-1 | few | CASSHPRDSTYNEQFF | TGCGCCAGCAGCCATCCACGGGACTCCACCTACAATGAGCAGTTCTTC
TRBJ2-1 | 14 | - | TRBV7-9 | - | CASSLVGLYNEQFF | TGTGCCAGCAGCTTAGTGGGCCTTTACAATGAGCAGTTCTTC
TRBJ2-5 | 16 | - | TRBV7-9 | few | CASSLAMRRVQETQYF | TGTGCCAGCAGCTTAGCAATGCGGCGGGTCCAAGAGACCCAGTACTTC
TRBJ2-2 | 17 | TRBD2 | TRBV20-1 | - | CSARDGGLAGIDGELFF | TGCAGTGCTAGAGACGGGGGACTAGCGGGGATTGACGGGGAGCTGTTTTTT
TRBJ1-1 | 15 | - | TRBV7-2 | few | CASSYPNSMNTEAFF | TGTGCCAGCAGCTATCCGAATTCGATGAACACTGAAGCTTTCTTT
TRBJ1-6 | 15 | - | TRBV4-3 | - | CASSQDNAGGSPLHF | TGCGCCAGCAGCCAAGATAACGCCGGAGGTTCACCCCTCCACTTT
TRBJ2-3 | 15 | - | TRBV5-4 | - | CASVGGDPPADTQYF | TGTGCCAGCGTAGGTGGGGATCCCCCCGCAGATACGCAGTATTTT
TRBJ1-1 | 12 | - | TRBV24-1 | many | CATSDGVAEAFF | TGTGCCACCAGTGATGGGGTGGCTGAAGCTTTCTTT
TRBJ1-1 | 15 | - | TRBV27 | - | CASSPSPGTRHEAFF | TGTGCCAGCAGTCCGTCTCCCGGGACAAGACATGAAGCTTTCTTT
TRBJ2-7 | 15 | - | TRBV13 | - | CASSPDSSLDDEQYF | TGTGCCAGCAGCCCCGACAGTTCGTTGGACGACGAGCAGTACTTC
TRBJ1-2 | 13 | - | TRBV7-9 | - | CASRRPPRDGYTF | TGTGCCTCGCGACGCCCCCCGAGGGATGGCTACACCTTC
TRBJ1-1 | 13 | - | TRBV7-9 | few | CASRTGSNTEAFF | TGTGCCAGCAGAACCGGGTCGAACACTGAAGCTTTCTTT
TRBJ2-3 | 16 | TRBD1 | TRBV7-9 | few | CASSLPRQGPTDTQYF | TGTGCCAGCAGCTTACCTAGACAGGGCCCCACAGATACGCAGTATTTT
TRBJ1-2 | 13 | - | TRBV3-1 | few | CASSQEGLPPGTF | TGTGCCAGCAGCCAAGAGGGACTCCCGCCAGGGACCTTC
TRBJ2-1 | 11 | - | TRBV4-2 | - | CASSQGGVRFF | TGTGCCAGCAGCCAAGGAGGGGTTCGGTTCTTC
TRBJ2-5 | 15 | - | TRBV12-3/TRBV12-4 | - | CASSLNLPFQETQYF | TGTGCCAGCAGTTTAAACTTACCATTCCAAGAGACCCAGTACTTC
TRBJ2-1 | 17 | TRBD2 | TRBV6-2/TRBV6-3 | - | CASTSSGGTSSYNEQFF | TGTGCCAGCACTTCTAGCGGGGGGACCAGCTCCTACAATGAGCAGTTCTTC
TRBJ2-5 | 14 | - | TRBV5-6 | - | CASSQDPGQETQYF | TGTGCCAGCAGCCAAGACCCGGGCCAAGAGACCCAGTACTTC
TRBJ2-1 | 16 | - | TRBV12-3/TRBV12-4 | - | CASSLAPGAPNNEQFF | TGTGCCAGCAGTTTAGCGCCGGGGGCCCCTAACAATGAGCAGTTCTTC
TRBJ1-1 | 13 | - | TRBV5-1 | - | CASTPRGGTEAFF | TGCGCCAGCACCCCCCGGGGCGGCACTGAAGCTTTCTTT
TRBJ2-5 | 11 | - | TRBV6-9 | - | CASSYAFAEYF | TGTGCCAGCAGTTATGCGTTTGCCGAGTACTTC
TRBJ2-2 | 14 | TRBD1 | TRBV28 | few | CASTGQGNTGELFF | TGTGCCAGCACTGGACAGGGGAACACCGGGGAGCTGTTTTTT
TRBJ1-2 | 12 | TRBD1 | TRBV29-1 | - | CSARTGPYGYTF | TGCAGCGCACGGACAGGCCCCTATGGCTACACCTTC
TRBJ2-3 | 10 | - | TRBV20-1 | few | CSAPLDTQYF | TGCAGTGCCCCCTTGGATACGCAGTATTTT
TRBJ2-1 | 13 | - | TRBV29-1 | few | CSVVVPGGDEQFF | TGCAGCGTTGTGGTCCCAGGGGGGGATGAGCAGTTCTTC
TRBJ2-5 | 15 | - | TRBV9 | - | CASSVEYRPQETQYF | TGTGCCAGCAGCGTAGAATACAGGCCTCAAGAGACCCAGTACTTC
TRBJ2-1 | 15 | TRBD2 | TRBV4-1 | - | CASSQAGGGYNEQFF | TGCGCCAGCAGCCAAGCCGGGGGGGGATACAATGAGCAGTTCTTC
TRBJ2-4 | 17 | TRBD1 | TRBV4-3 | few | CASSFEVLSGGGNIQYF | TGCGCCAGCAGTTTTGAAGTTTTATCAGGGGGCGGAAACATTCAGTACTTC
TRBJ2-7 | 15 | TRBD1 | TRBV7-9 | large | CASSALDRDTYEQYF | TGTGCCAGCAGCGCACTCGACAGGGACACCTACGAGCAGTACTTC
TRBJ1-1 | 14 | - | TRBV10-2 | - | CASNRGAGNTEAFF | TGCGCCAGCAATAGGGGGGCCGGGAACACTGAAGCTTTCTTT
TRBJ2-3 | 14 | - | TRBV20-1 | few | CSARVEGLRYTQYF | TGCAGTGCTAGAGTAGAGGGCCTGAGATATACGCAGTATTTT
TRBJ1-3 | 15 | - | TRBV6-5 | few | CASSGNPGVGNTIYF | TGTGCCTCGTCGGGAAATCCAGGGGTAGGAAACACCATATATTTT
TRBJ2-5 | 14 | TRBD1 | TRBV9 | - | CASSMGTGQETQYF | TGTGCCAGCAGCATGGGGACAGGGCAAGAGACCCAGTACTTC
TRBJ2-5 | 12 | - | TRBV29-1 | - | CSVEKGEETQYF | TGCAGCGTTGAGAAAGGGGAAGAGACCCAGTACTTC
TRBJ1-1 | 15 | - | TRBV5-1 | many | CASSLETAAGTEAFF | TGCGCCAGCAGCTTGGAAACGGCCGCGGGCACTGAAGCTTTCTTT
TRBJ2-3 | 14 | - | TRBV12-3/TRBV12-4 | many | CASSPKTGPDTQYF | TGTGCCAGCAGTCCTAAGACAGGCCCGGATACGCAGTATTTT
TRBJ2-5 | 14 | - | TRBV5-4 | few | CASSLEGFRETQYF | TGTGCCAGCAGCTTGGAAGGGTTTCGGGAGACCCAGTACTTC
TRBJ2-3 | 20 | - | TRBV20-1 | many | CSARAPAGSRGAEPPDTQYF | TGCAGTGCTAGGGCCCCCGCTGGATCTCGAGGAGCGGAGCCCCCAGATACGCAGTATTTT
TRBJ2-3 | 13 | - | TRBV29-1 | few | CSVRVGVTDTQYF | TGCAGCGTCAGAGTCGGCGTGACAGATACGCAGTATTTT
TRBJ1-1 | 15 | - | TRBV4-1 | few | CASSQARLEQTEAFF | TGCGCCAGCAGCCAAGCACGATTGGAGCAGACTGAAGCTTTCTTT
TRBJ2-1 | 14 | TRBD1 | TRBV20-1 | - | CSAVGTGAINEQFF | TGCAGTGCGGTGGGGACAGGAGCGATCAATGAGCAGTTCTTC
TRBJ1-5 | 13 | - | TRBV6-5 | few | CASSSAGHQPQHF | TGTGCCAGCAGTTCTGCGGGCCATCAGCCCCAGCATTTT